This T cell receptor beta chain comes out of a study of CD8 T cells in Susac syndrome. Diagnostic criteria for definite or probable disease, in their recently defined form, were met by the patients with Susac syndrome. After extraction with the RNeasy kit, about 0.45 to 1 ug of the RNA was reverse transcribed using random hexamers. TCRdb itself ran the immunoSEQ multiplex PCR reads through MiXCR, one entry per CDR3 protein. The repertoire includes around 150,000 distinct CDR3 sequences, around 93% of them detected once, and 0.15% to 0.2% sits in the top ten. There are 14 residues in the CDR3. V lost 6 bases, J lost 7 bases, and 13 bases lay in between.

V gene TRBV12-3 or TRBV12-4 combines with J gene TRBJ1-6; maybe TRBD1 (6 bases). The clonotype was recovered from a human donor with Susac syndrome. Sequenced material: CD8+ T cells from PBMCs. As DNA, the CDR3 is TGTGCCAGCAGCCAGGAAGGGGGAAATTCACCCCTCCACTTT. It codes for CASSQEGGNSPLHF.